A selection of T cell receptor beta chains follows, all from one sample in a study of early T cells in non-severe SARS-CoV-2 infection. TCRdb recomputed calls from the 5' RACE reads with MiXCR, one row per CDR3 protein. The sample lists some 35,000 distinct CDR3 sequences, roughly 5.6% occurring once. Material for sequencing was whole blood. The receptors shown here come from an adult who was a healthcare worker with PCR-confirmed SARS-CoV-2 infection or an uninfected control (not recorded which). Each CDR3 is given with its conserved first and last residue. The order of the fields is V gene, J gene, clone size, D gene, CDR3 DNA, CDR3 protein. D genes are given only for firm matches. Clone size is given for some rows only: seen once, a few or many times, or a class if the clone is expanded.

V gene: TRBV6-5; J gene: TRBJ1-6; clone size: .; D gene: TRBD1; CDR3 DNA: TGTGCCAGCAGCCCCCCTGGGACAGGGGTGCGGAATTCACCCCTCCACTTT; CDR3 protein: CASSPPGTGVRNSPLHF
V gene: TRBV11-2; J gene: TRBJ2-1; clone size: many; D gene: .; CDR3 DNA: TGTGCCAGCAGCCCCCAACGATTAGGTAAATACAATGAGCAGTTCTTC; CDR3 protein: CASSPQRLGKYNEQFF
V gene: TRBV7-6; J gene: TRBJ2-5; clone size: many; D gene: .; CDR3 DNA: TGTGCCAGCAGCTTATGGGTAGAGGGGGAGACCCAGTACTTC; CDR3 protein: CASSLWVEGETQYF
V gene: TRBV7-6; J gene: TRBJ1-6; clone size: .; D gene: .; CDR3 DNA: TGTGCCAGCAGCTTAGGTGCTAGTCGGCGCGTGAATTCACCCCTCCACTTT; CDR3 protein: CASSLGASRRVNSPLHF
V gene: TRBV2; J gene: TRBJ2-3; clone size: .; D gene: .; CDR3 DNA: TGTGCCAGTGGTCTGGTGAGGCAGTATTTT; CDR3 protein: CASGLVRQYF
V gene: TRBV6-6; J gene: TRBJ2-7; clone size: few; D gene: .; CDR3 DNA: TGTGCCAGCTCTCGGGCGGTCTCTTACGAGCAGTACTTC; CDR3 protein: CASSRAVSYEQYF
V gene: TRBV6-2/TRBV6-3; J gene: TRBJ1-1; clone size: .; D gene: .; CDR3 DNA: TGTGCCAGCAGTTACTCTCGGGGAGGGGCTGAAGCTTTCTTT; CDR3 protein: CASSYSRGGAEAFF
V gene: TRBV7-2; J gene: TRBJ1-1; clone size: many; D gene: .; CDR3 DNA: TGTGCCAGCAGCCCAGGGAAAATGAACACTGAAGCTTTCTTT; CDR3 protein: CASSPGKMNTEAFF
V gene: TRBV20-1; J gene: TRBJ2-5; clone size: many; D gene: .; CDR3 DNA: TGCAGTGCTAGCTCCGGGAACCGGGGTGAGACCCAGTACTTC; CDR3 protein: CSASSGNRGETQYF
V gene: TRBV27; J gene: TRBJ2-5; clone size: many; D gene: .; CDR3 DNA: TGTGCCAGCAGTCTCCGGACAGTTCTAGCTAGGACCCAGTACTTC; CDR3 protein: CASSLRTVLARTQYF
V gene: TRBV5-1; J gene: TRBJ2-1; clone size: few; D gene: TRBD1; CDR3 DNA: TGCGCCAGCAGCACACAGGGGTTTCTCAATGAGCAGTTCTTC; CDR3 protein: CASSTQGFLNEQFF
V gene: TRBV6-4; J gene: TRBJ2-1; clone size: many; D gene: TRBD2; CDR3 DNA: TGTGCCAGCAGTTCGGAACGGGAGGGCCCCAGGGAGCAGTTCTTC; CDR3 protein: CASSSEREGPREQFF
V gene: TRBV24-1; J gene: TRBJ2-2; clone size: many; D gene: .; CDR3 DNA: TGTGCCACCAGTTCCGACCCAGTGAAGACCGGGGAGCTGTTTTTT; CDR3 protein: CATSSDPVKTGELFF
V gene: TRBV25-1; J gene: TRBJ2-1; clone size: many; D gene: TRBD2; CDR3 DNA: TGTGCCAGCAGTGAACTTAGCGGGGGCTACAATGAGCAGTTCTTC; CDR3 protein: CASSELSGGYNEQFF
V gene: TRBV10-1; J gene: TRBJ1-2; clone size: many; D gene: TRBD1; CDR3 DNA: TGCGCCAGCAGTGGGACAGGGTTCTATGGCTACACCTTC; CDR3 protein: CASSGTGFYGYTF
V gene: TRBV7-2; J gene: TRBJ1-5; clone size: many; D gene: .; CDR3 DNA: TGTGCCAGCAGCTACTACGGCTCCGATCAGCCCCAGCATTTT; CDR3 protein: CASSYYGSDQPQHF
V gene: TRBV19; J gene: TRBJ1-5; clone size: many; D gene: .; CDR3 DNA: TGTGCCAGTAGTCCCGACGGGTATAGCAATCAGCCCCAGCATTTT; CDR3 protein: CASSPDGYSNQPQHF
V gene: TRBV7-6; J gene: TRBJ2-2; clone size: many; D gene: .; CDR3 DNA: TGTGCCAGCAGCTTACCCCCCGGGACGGGCACCGGGGAGCTGTTTTTT; CDR3 protein: CASSLPPGTGTGELFF
V gene: TRBV7-6; J gene: TRBJ2-7; clone size: medium-sized; D gene: .; CDR3 DNA: TGTGCCAGCAGCTTAGGCTACGGGAGTGGTAACGAGCAGTACTTC; CDR3 protein: CASSLGYGSGNEQYF
V gene: TRBV12-3/TRBV12-4; J gene: TRBJ1-6; clone size: few; D gene: .; CDR3 DNA: TGTGCCAGCAGTTTGAGGGGGGGATCACCCCTCCACTTT; CDR3 protein: CASSLRGGSPLHF
V gene: TRBV2; J gene: TRBJ2-7; clone size: .; D gene: TRBD1; CDR3 DNA: TGTGCCAGTACTGGACAGGGCTTCGAGCAGTACTTC; CDR3 protein: CASTGQGFEQYF
V gene: TRBV5-1; J gene: TRBJ1-5; clone size: .; D gene: .; CDR3 DNA: TGCGCCAGCAGCTTGGCAGGGGTCCCCAATCAGCCCCAGCATTTT; CDR3 protein: CASSLAGVPNQPQHF
V gene: TRBV6-5; J gene: TRBJ2-7; clone size: .; D gene: TRBD2; CDR3 DNA: TGTGCCAGCAGCCTACGGGGGACTAGCGGGGGGACCGGGGAGCAGTACTTC; CDR3 protein: CASSLRGTSGGTGEQYF
V gene: TRBV2; J gene: TRBJ2-1; clone size: .; D gene: .; CDR3 DNA: TGTGCCAGCAGCGCCCTCGTAGCCTACAATGAGCAGTTCTTC; CDR3 protein: CASSALVAYNEQFF
V gene: TRBV9; J gene: TRBJ2-7; clone size: many; D gene: .; CDR3 DNA: TGTGCCAGCAGCGTCCGGGTCAGCTACGAGCAGTACTTC; CDR3 protein: CASSVRVSYEQYF
V gene: TRBV12-3/TRBV12-4; J gene: TRBJ2-3; clone size: many; D gene: TRBD2; CDR3 DNA: TGTGCCAGCAGTTTAAGCCCGGGACTAGCGGAGAGCACAGATACGCAGTATTTT; CDR3 protein: CASSLSPGLAESTDTQYF